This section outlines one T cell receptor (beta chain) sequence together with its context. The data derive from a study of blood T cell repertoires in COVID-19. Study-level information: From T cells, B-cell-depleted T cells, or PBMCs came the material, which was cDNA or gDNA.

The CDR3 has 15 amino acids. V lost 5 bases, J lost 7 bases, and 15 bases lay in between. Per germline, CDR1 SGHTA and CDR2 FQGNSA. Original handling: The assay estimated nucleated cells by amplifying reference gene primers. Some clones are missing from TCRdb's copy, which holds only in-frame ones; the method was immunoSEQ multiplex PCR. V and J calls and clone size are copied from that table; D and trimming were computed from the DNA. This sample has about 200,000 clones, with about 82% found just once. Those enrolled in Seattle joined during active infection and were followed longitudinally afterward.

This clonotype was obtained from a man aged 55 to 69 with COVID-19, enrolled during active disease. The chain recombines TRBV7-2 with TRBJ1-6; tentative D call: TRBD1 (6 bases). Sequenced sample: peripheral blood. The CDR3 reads CASSTVGHKNSPLHF. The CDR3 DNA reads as TGTGCCAGCAGCACGGTGGGACATAAAAATTCACCCCTCCACTTT.